This T cell receptor (beta chain) was recovered during a study of response to subunit inactivated influenza vaccine. Findings of the study overall: There was a suggestion from the authors that each seasonal influenza vaccination recruits few new T cells.

TCRdb passed the RT-PCR reads through MiXCR, listing each CDR3 protein once. The sample lists around 480,000 distinct CDR3 sequences; 16% were seen once. This clonotype has a handful of counts. The antigen remains undetermined. The CDR3 has 16 amino acids. CDR1 is MDHEN, CDR2 SYDVKM, per germline. Trimming took 6 bases from V and 0 from J, leaving 16 bases between them. V gene TRBV28 combines with J gene TRBJ2-3, with D perhaps being TRBD1 or TRBD2 (5 bases each). This TCR was recovered from a man between 50 and 70 years old who received an inactivated influenza vaccine. The sequencing here drew on CD4+ T cells sorted from PBMCs, taken approximately 25 months after vaccination. The CDR3 bases are TGTGCCAGCAGCGGTAGGGACGCGCGTAGCACAGATACGCAGTATTTT. This encodes CASSGRDARSTDTQYF.